The entry that follows covers one TCR beta chain sequence. Clones were sequenced by immunoSEQ multiplex PCR, and TCRdb holds only the in-frame ones, with some missing. Of about 200,000 clones listed, about 86% were seen once; the top ten hold roughly 2.4%. The source of the sample is a study of blood T cell repertoires in COVID-19. Study information: T cells, B-cell-depleted T cells, or PBMCs provided the cDNA or gDNA that served as material.

The CDR3 totals 16 residues. The V end was cut by 1 base, the J end by 0 bases, with 11 bases between. Germline loops: CDR1 LNHDA, CDR2 SQIVND (reference sequence). The chain uses TRBV19 and TRBJ2-3; D ambiguous. The source of this sequence is a woman between 50 and 59 years old with acute or convalescent COVID-19. The sequenced material came from peripheral blood. As DNA, the CDR3 is TGTGCCAGTAGTATAGGAGGCAGAACTAGCACAGATACGCAGTATTTT. Amino acids: CASSIGGRTSTDTQYF.